This T cell receptor beta chain derives from a study of blood T cell repertoires in COVID-19. To note about this clone: Other DNA sequences from this sample encode an identical CDR3 as well.

Repertoires were generated with immunoSEQ multiplex PCR, while TCRdb's copy carries only in-frame clones and drops some. Of 250,000 to 350,000 clones listed, 89% are singletons. Sequencing input: peripheral blood. This receptor was obtained from an older woman with acute or convalescent COVID-19.

CDR3 sequence (DNA): TGTGCCAGCAGTCCGGACAGGGGGTATGGCTACACCTTC. Amino acid sequence: CASSPDRGYGYTF. The J gene is TRBJ1-2, the V gene TRBV12-3 or TRBV12-4; 10 nucleotides align to TRBD1. The CDR3 is 13 residues long. Trimming at V came to 5 bases and at J to 5 bases, leaving 2 bases not matched to a gene.